The entry below describes one T cell receptor (beta chain). The antigen remains unidentified. CDR1 MNHEY and CDR2 SVGEGT come from the germline V gene. The CDR3 totals 13 residues. Trimming took 8 bases from V and 6 from J, leaving 16 bases between them. The record originates from a study of blood T cells in healthy people across ages. A second roughly 6 to 12 cycle PCR used barcoded and J-beta primers. Each cDNA molecule was tagged by a template-switch adaptor with 12 random nucleotides. TCRdb independently ran MiXCR on the 5' RACE reads; one entry per CDR3 protein. The sample includes hundreds of thousands of distinct CDR3 sequences, about half of them seen just once. Study-wide results and limits: Since the PBMCs were unsorted, naive and antigen-experienced cells could not be conclusively compared. A roughly linear fall in TCR beta diversity per million T cells was seen with increasing age.

Donors gave 8.5 to 10 milliliters of peripheral blood apiece. The sequencing input was blood. This receptor was taken from a woman aged 55-69 years in good health. The chain links TRBV6-2 or TRBV6-3 to TRBJ1-2; the D is unclear. As DNA, the CDR3 is TGTGCCAGCCAAGAACGGACTTGGCATGGCTACACCTTC. Residues: CASQERTWHGYTF.